The entry below describes one TCR beta chain. This sample was included in a study of cytomegalovirus exposure and HLA in healthy donors. At the time of sampling, donors were nominally healthy, though unrecorded immune exposures were likely. This PCR relied on a set of 60 Vbeta primers and 13 Jbeta primers. Only in-frame clones appear in the TCRdb table, and some are missing; sequencing was by immunoSEQ multiplex PCR. The sample consists of roughly 230,000 clones, about 93% of them appearing once. The specimen was PBMCs. This receptor was obtained from a girl aged 2-10 years in good health and CMV-seronegative.

The CDR3: CASSEVWGTGNSNQPQHF. The CDR3 DNA reads as TGTGCCAGCAGTGAAGTGTGGGGGACAGGGAATAGCAATCAGCCCCAGCATTTT. This chain links TRBV6-1 with TRBJ1-5, with 9 bases matching TRBD1. The CDR3 is made up of 18 amino acids. Germline CDR1 MNHNS, CDR2 SASEGT. V lost 1 base to trimming and J lost 0 bases; unmatched junction nucleotides: 7.